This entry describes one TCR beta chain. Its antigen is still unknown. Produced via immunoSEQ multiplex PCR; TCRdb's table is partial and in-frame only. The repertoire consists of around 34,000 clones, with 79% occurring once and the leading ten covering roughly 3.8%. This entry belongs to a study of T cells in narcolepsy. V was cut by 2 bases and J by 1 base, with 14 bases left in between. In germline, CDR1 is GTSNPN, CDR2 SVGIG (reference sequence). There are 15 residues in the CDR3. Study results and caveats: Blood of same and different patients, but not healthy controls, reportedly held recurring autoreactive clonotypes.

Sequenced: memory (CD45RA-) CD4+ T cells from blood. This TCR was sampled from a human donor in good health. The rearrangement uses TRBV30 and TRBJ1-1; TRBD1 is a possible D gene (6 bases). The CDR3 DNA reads TGTGCCTGGAGTTCTTGGGGACATGCGAACACTGAAGCTTTCTTT. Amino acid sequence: CAWSSWGHANTEAFF.